The rows below give T cell receptor beta chains drawn from one sample of a study of blood T cell repertoires in COVID-19. Clones were read by immunoSEQ multiplex PCR, and TCRdb kept only the in-frame ones, dropping some. The sample yields under 250,000 clones, approximately 78% seen once. Material: peripheral blood. Receptor source: a woman aged 70-85 years with COVID-19, enrolled during active disease. Each CDR3 is given with its conserved first and last residue. The D gene is left open where the match is weak. Rows may omit the clone size; those that give it use once, few, many or a size class.

>TRBJ2-7|.|.|TRBV9
TGTGCCAGCAGCGTAGGTGGACACTCCTACGAGCAGTACTTC
CASSVGGHSYEQYF
>TRBJ2-2|TRBD1|.|TRBV4-1
TGCGCCAGCAGCCCTCGGGACAGGTGGAACACCGGGGAGCTGTTTTTT
CASSPRDRWNTGELFF
>TRBJ2-2|TRBD2|.|TRBV14
TGTGCCAGCAGCCATCGCGGGAGGGTCGGGGAGCTGTTTTTT
CASSHRGRVGELFF
>TRBJ2-3|.|.|TRBV5-4
TGTGCCAGCAGCTCTCAGGGGACCACAGATACGCAGTATTTT
CASSSQGTTDTQYF
>TRBJ2-5|TRBD2|.|TRBV7-2
TGTGCCAGCAGCCTAACTAGCGGGATACAAGAGACCCAGTACTTC
CASSLTSGIQETQYF
>TRBJ2-1|.|.|TRBV27
TGTGCCAGCAGCTCCAAAACCCTAGCATCCGGGCGGGACAATGAGCAGTTCTTC
CASSSKTLASGRDNEQFF
>TRBJ2-2|TRBD2|.|TRBV11-2
TGTGCCAGCAGCTTACGGGGTCGGGCGGGAGTAGTCACCGGGGAGCTGTTTTTT
CASSLRGRAGVVTGELFF
>TRBJ1-5|TRBD1|.|TRBV6-2/TRBV6-3
TGTGCCAGCAGCCTCACCGGGACAGGATTCAATCAGCCCCAGCATTTT
CASSLTGTGFNQPQHF
>TRBJ1-2|.|.|TRBV3-1/TRBV3-2
TGTGCCAGCAGCCAAGAGGGTCGAGGGTGCACCTTC
CASSQEGRGCTF
>TRBJ2-4|TRBD1|.|TRBV5-1
TGCGCCAGCAGCGAGACAGGGAACATTCAGTACTTC
CASSETGNIQYF
>TRBJ2-3|TRBD2|.|TRBV15
TGTGCCACCAGACGGGAAGCGGGAGTAGATACGCAGTATTTT
CATRREAGVDTQYF
>TRBJ1-1|.|once|TRBV3-1/TRBV3-2
TGTGCCAGCAGCCAAGTTCGGGAAAAAGGAGCTTTCTTT
CASSQVREKGAFF
>TRBJ2-2|.|.|TRBV5-1
TGCGCCAGCAGCCCCCGGGGGAGCACGAACACCGGGGAGCTGTTTTTT
CASSPRGSTNTGELFF
>TRBJ2-7|TRBD1|.|TRBV27
TGTGCCAGCAGTTCTACGGGACAGGGTCTCGGCGAGCAGTACTTC
CASSSTGQGLGEQYF
>TRBJ2-1|.|.|TRBV18
TGTGCCAGCTCGCCCCCTCCCCTACTAGGGGGAAGTGAGCAGTTCTTC
CASSPPPLLGGSEQFF
>TRBJ2-2|TRBD2|.|TRBV7-3
TGTGCCAGCAGAACCGGGACTAGCACCGGGGAGCTGTTTTTT
CASRTGTSTGELFF
>TRBJ2-5|TRBD1|.|TRBV19
TGTGCCAGTAGTAGGTACAGGGGCCCACAAGAGACCCAGTACTTC
CASSRYRGPQETQYF
>TRBJ1-6|TRBD1|.|TRBV27
TGTGCCAGCAGTTTATCCGGGACAGGGAGGTCACCCCTCCACTTT
CASSLSGTGRSPLHF
>TRBJ2-7|TRBD2|once|TRBV2
TGTGCCAGCAGTTCCGGGACTATCTCCTACGAGCAGTACTTC
CASSSGTISYEQYF
>TRBJ1-3|.|once|TRBV7-2
TGTGCCAGCAGCTTTACTGGAAACACCATATATTTT
CASSFTGNTIYF
>TRBJ2-7|TRBD2|.|TRBV6-2/TRBV6-3
TGTGCCAGCAGTTACTCGTTAACTAGCGGGGGTTACGAGCAGTACTTC
CASSYSLTSGGYEQYF
>TRBJ2-2|TRBD2|.|TRBV24-1
TGTGCCACCAGTGATTTGAATGTCGGGGGGACCGGGGAGCTGTTTTTT
CATSDLNVGGTGELFF
>TRBJ2-3|TRBD2|few|TRBV28
TGTGCCAGCAGTTTACCGACTAGCGGGAGAAAAGGAGTCGTTACGCAGTATTTT
CASSLPTSGRKGVVTQYF
>TRBJ1-3|.|.|TRBV7-2
TGTGCCAGCAGCTTCCCGGGAAGGGGGGGAAACACCATATATTTT
CASSFPGRGGNTIYF
>TRBJ2-6|TRBD2|.|TRBV2
TGTGCCAGCAGTGAAGGGACTAGCCGAGCTGGGGCCAACGTCCTGACTTTC
CASSEGTSRAGANVLTF
>TRBJ1-2|TRBD1|.|TRBV28
TGTGCCAGCAGTCCCCCCCAGGCCAGGGGGGAAGGCTACACCTTC
CASSPPQARGEGYTF
>TRBJ1-3|.|.|TRBV7-9
TGTGCCAGCAGCTTATTGACCGGCGTGAGGAACACCATATATTTT
CASSLLTGVRNTIYF
>TRBJ2-7|TRBD2|.|TRBV5-3
TGTGCCAGAAGCCCCGGGACTAGCGGGAGGGACTACGAGCAGTACTTC
CARSPGTSGRDYEQYF
>TRBJ2-2|TRBD1|.|TRBV10-3
TGTGCCATCAGTGAGTCCTCAGGGGGTTACACCGGGGAGCTGTTTTTT
CAISESSGGYTGELFF
>TRBJ2-3|.|.|TRBV11-2
TGTGCCAGCAGCCCCTTCGGTACCCCAGATACGCAGTATTTT
CASSPFGTPDTQYF
>TRBJ1-2|.|.|TRBV5-5
TGTGCCAGCAGCGTTATACAGGGCTATGGCTACACCTTC
CASSVIQGYGYTF
>TRBJ2-5|.|.|TRBV27
TGTGCCAGCAGTTTGGCAGGGACCCAGTACTTC
CASSLAGTQYF
>TRBJ2-1|.|.|TRBV7-3
TGTGCCAGCAGCTTAGGGCGTTTCTCCAATGAGCAGTTCTTC
CASSLGRFSNEQFF
>TRBJ2-7|TRBD2|few|TRBV7-2
TGTGCCAGCAGCCCGGGACTAGCGGGGGCCTACGAGCAGTACTTC
CASSPGLAGAYEQYF
>TRBJ2-4|.|.|TRBV28
TGTGCCAGCAGTTTATGGGGGCAGGGCCTAGCCAAAAACATTCAGTACTTC
CASSLWGQGLAKNIQYF
>TRBJ2-2|.|.|TRBV28
TGTGCCAGCTTCTTCGGGAGAGGTCTCCCCGGGGAGCTGTTTTTT
CASFFGRGLPGELFF
>TRBJ1-5|TRBD1|.|TRBV18
TGTGCCAGCCGGGACAGATACAATCAGCCCCAGCATTTT
CASRDRYNQPQHF
>TRBJ1-3|.|few|TRBV28
TGTGCCAGCAGTTTAGGGGGGTTTAGCTCTGGAAACACCATATATTTT
CASSLGGFSSGNTIYF
>TRBJ2-5|TRBD2|.|TRBV28
TGTGCCAGCGGGACTAGCGGGAGGCCAGGGGGCCAGTACTTC
CASGTSGRPGGQYF
>TRBJ1-2|TRBD1|.|TRBV28
TGTGCCAGCAGTTCCCGGGACAGTATCCCCTATGGCTACACCTTC
CASSSRDSIPYGYTF
>TRBJ1-6|TRBD1|.|TRBV2
TGTGCCAGCAGTAATAGGGACAGCCTAAATTCACCCCTCCACTTT
CASSNRDSLNSPLHF
>TRBJ2-7|.|.|TRBV19
TGTGCCAGTAGCCACAGGGGAGGCTACGAGCAGTACTTC
CASSHRGGYEQYF
>TRBJ2-1|TRBD1|.|TRBV7-2
TGTGCCAGCAGCTTTCCGGACAGGGTTTATGAGCAGTTCTTC
CASSFPDRVYEQFF
>TRBJ2-5|TRBD2|few|TRBV2
TGTGCCAGCAGTGACGGACTAGCGGGAGGGGAGACCCAGTACTTC
CASSDGLAGGETQYF
>TRBJ2-5|.|.|TRBV6-2/TRBV6-3
TGTGCCAGCAGTTACTCGAGAATGGTAAAGACCCAGTACTTC
CASSYSRMVKTQYF
>TRBJ1-1|.|few|TRBV5-8
TGTGCCAGCAGCTTGGTCCGGGGGAGGACTGAAGCTTTCTTT
CASSLVRGRTEAFF
>TRBJ2-1|.|many|TRBV28
TGTGCCAGCAGTTTACCCGGGAACTCCTACAATGAGCAGTTCTTC
CASSLPGNSYNEQFF
>TRBJ1-6|TRBD1|.|TRBV28
TGTGCCAGCAGTACCCGAAAGACAGGGGAGATCCTCCACTTT
CASSTRKTGEILHF
>TRBJ2-2|.|.|TRBV18
TGTGCCAGCTCACCTTCTCGGTACACCGGGGAGCTGTTTTTT
CASSPSRYTGELFF
>TRBJ1-5|.|.|TRBV28
TGTGCCAGCAGCCCCGGACAGATAAGCAATCAGCCCCAGCATTTT
CASSPGQISNQPQHF
>TRBJ2-2|.|.|TRBV5-1
TGCGCCAGCAGCTTCTCCCAGGGACTCACCGGGGAGCTGTTTTTT
CASSFSQGLTGELFF
>TRBJ2-7|TRBD2|.|TRBV30
TGTGCCTGGCTTTCGAGGGCTAGCGGGAGGGTACAACTCTACGAGCAGTACTTC
CAWLSRASGRVQLYEQYF
>TRBJ2-4|TRBD2|once|TRBV7-2
TGTGCCAGCAGCGAGGGACTAGCGGAAAACATTCAGTACTTC
CASSEGLAENIQYF
>TRBJ1-6|.|.|TRBV9
TGTGCCAGCAGCGTAGATTCAAGGGGAATTGGTTCACCCCTCCACTTT
CASSVDSRGIGSPLHF